The entry below describes one TCR beta chain. This sample stems from a study of cytomegalovirus exposure and HLA in healthy donors. Both 60 Vbeta primers and 13 Jbeta primers went into the PCR. The method was immunoSEQ multiplex PCR; TCRdb's version includes in-frame clones alone and lacks a portion of them. This repertoire shows over 75,000 clones, roughly four fifths found once; its top ten account for about 3.7%. CDR1 and CDR2 (germline): MDHEN, SYDVKM. The CDR3 is 14 amino acids. V was trimmed by 3 bases and J by 5 bases, leaving 13 bases between them. The chain recombines TRBV28 with TRBJ2-5; a possible D gene is TRBD1 (6 bases). The sequenced sample was PBMCs. The clonotype comes from a man aged 25 to 45 in good health and CMV-seropositive. CDR3 region: CASSFKRGLETQYF. Here the CDR3 DNA reads TGTGCCAGCAGTTTTAAGAGGGGGTTGGAGACCCAGTACTTC.